Listed below are T cell receptor beta chains from one sample, sequenced in a study of T cells expressing NK-cell markers. Following a re-call of the 5' RACE reads, TCRdb has one entry per CDR3 protein and lacks DNA. The specimen's table records some 390,000 distinct CDR3 sequences. Specimen: blood T cells: a sorted CD56 or NKG2C T cell subset, CD4+ or CD8+ T cells, or bulk PBMC T cells (not recorded which). The source of these receptors is a woman aged 45-59 years in good health. The CDR3 runs from the conserved cysteine through the conserved F or W. The order of the fields is V gene, J gene, CDR3 protein.

>TRBV12-5|TRBJ2-6
CASGHSGANVLTF
>TRBV12-3/TRBV12-4|TRBJ1-1
CASRGTDAGKKAFF
>TRBV20-1|TRBJ2-1
CSASIAGGGNEQFF
>TRBV6-6|TRBJ2-7
CASSYGLHYEQYF
>TRBV3-1|TRBJ2-1
CASGKGRGGVTYNEQFF
>TRBV20-1|TRBJ2-5
CSADRAPQETQYF
>TRBV3-1|TRBJ2-2
CASSQAIGATAGELFF
>TRBV12-3/TRBV12-4|TRBJ1-2
CASSFREAGYTF
>TRBV12-3/TRBV12-4|TRBJ2-1
CASRMTGRSYNEQFF
>TRBV6-2/TRBV6-3|TRBJ2-1
CASSYSTSGRDNEQFF
>TRBV20-1|TRBJ1-5
CSAIPLDRDQPQHF